This T cell receptor (beta chain) was captured by sequencing in a study of radiation and T cells in renal cell carcinoma. Overall study results and limits: Compared with controls, irradiated tumors had more, larger dominant CDR3 motifs. In nephrectomy-only tumors, top 100 clonotypes averaged around 40%, versus 54% irradiated.

Sequencing used immunoSEQ multiplex PCR; TCRdb keeps in-frame clones, though not all of them. The sample lists about 16,000 clones; 55% to 75% were seen once. The sample's treatment: treatment-naive control, cytoreductive nephrectomy. Treatment-naive patients without radiation supplied the control tumors at nephrectomy. The tumor was a clear cell renal cell carcinoma. As concerns this clone: No antigen is known for it.

J gave up 5 bases and V 6 bases, and 12 bases lay outside the gene matches. Germline loops: CDR1 SNHLY, CDR2 FYNNEI. This CDR3 region has 16 residues. The starting material was tumor tissue, obtained from a patient whose treatment was nephrectomy without radiotherapy. The V gene is TRBV2, the J gene TRBJ2-7, with 11 bases fitting TRBD2. The clonotype was recovered from a middle-aged man with renal cell carcinoma. The CDR3: CASRPRGSGGVNEQYF. In nucleotides, the CDR3 is TGTGCCAGCAGACCGAGGGGTAGCGGGGGGGTGAACGAGCAGTACTTC.